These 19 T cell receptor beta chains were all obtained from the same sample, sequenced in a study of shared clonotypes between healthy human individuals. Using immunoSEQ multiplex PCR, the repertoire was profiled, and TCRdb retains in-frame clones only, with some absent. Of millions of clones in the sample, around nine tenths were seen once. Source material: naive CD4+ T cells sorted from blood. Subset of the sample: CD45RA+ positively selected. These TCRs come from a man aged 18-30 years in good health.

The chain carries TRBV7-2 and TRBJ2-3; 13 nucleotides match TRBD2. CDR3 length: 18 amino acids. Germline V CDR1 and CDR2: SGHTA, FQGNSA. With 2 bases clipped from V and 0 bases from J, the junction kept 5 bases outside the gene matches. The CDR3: CASSLTGLAGFSTDTQYF. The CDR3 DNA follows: TGTGCCAGCAGCTTAACGGGACTAGCGGGGTTTAGCACAGATACGCAGTATTTT.

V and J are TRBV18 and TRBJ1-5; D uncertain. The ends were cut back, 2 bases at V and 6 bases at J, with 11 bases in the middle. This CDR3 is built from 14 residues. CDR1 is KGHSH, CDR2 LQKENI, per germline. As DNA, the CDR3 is TGTGCCAGCTCACCAGTCCCCGGGGTTCAGCCCCAGCATTTT. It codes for CASSPVPGVQPQHF.

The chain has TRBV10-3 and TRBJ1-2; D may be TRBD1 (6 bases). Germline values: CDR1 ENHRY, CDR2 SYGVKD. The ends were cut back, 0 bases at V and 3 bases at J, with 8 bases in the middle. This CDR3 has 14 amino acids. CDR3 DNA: TGTGCCATCAGTGAGTCGGGGGCTGACTATGGCTACACCTTC. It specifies CAISESGADYGYTF.

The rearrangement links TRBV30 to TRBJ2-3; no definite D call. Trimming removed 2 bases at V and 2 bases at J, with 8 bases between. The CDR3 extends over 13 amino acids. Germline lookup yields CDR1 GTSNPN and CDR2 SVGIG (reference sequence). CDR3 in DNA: TGTGCCTGGAGTAGCAGATACACAGATACGCAGTATTTT. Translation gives CAWSSRYTDTQYF.

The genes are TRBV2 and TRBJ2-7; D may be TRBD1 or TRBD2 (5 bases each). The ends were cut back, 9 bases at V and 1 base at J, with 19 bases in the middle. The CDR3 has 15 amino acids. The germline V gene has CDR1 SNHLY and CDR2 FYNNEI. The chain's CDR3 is CASGETDTFSYEQYF. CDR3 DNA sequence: TGTGCCAGTGGGGAGACAGATACTTTTTCCTACGAGCAGTACTTC.

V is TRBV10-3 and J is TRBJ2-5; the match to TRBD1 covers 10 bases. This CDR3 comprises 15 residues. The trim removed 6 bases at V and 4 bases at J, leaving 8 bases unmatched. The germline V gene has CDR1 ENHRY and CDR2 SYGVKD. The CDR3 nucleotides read TGTGCCATCAGCCACGGGACAGGGGTTGGAGAGACCCAGTACTTC. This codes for CAISHGTGVGETQYF.

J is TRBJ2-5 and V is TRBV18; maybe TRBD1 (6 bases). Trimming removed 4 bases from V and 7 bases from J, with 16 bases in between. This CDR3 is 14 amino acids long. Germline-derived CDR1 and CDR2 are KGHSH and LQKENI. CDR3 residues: CASSLFSGEGTQYF. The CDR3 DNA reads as TGTGCCAGCTCACTATTCTCAGGGGAAGGGACCCAGTACTTC.

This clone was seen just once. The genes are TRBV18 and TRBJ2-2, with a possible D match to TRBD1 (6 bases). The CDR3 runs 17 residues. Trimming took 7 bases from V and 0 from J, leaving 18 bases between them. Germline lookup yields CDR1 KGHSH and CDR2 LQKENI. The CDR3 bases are TGTGCCAGCTTCGATACGGGACAACAGACGAACACCGGGGAGCTGTTTTTT. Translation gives CASFDTGQQTNTGELFF.

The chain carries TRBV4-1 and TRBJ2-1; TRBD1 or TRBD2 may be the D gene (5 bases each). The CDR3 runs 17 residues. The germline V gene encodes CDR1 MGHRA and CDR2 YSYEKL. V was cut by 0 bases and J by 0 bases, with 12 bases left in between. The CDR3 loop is CASSQDRGIYSYNEQFF. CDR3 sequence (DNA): TGCGCCAGCAGCCAAGACCGGGGCATATACTCCTACAATGAGCAGTTCTTC.

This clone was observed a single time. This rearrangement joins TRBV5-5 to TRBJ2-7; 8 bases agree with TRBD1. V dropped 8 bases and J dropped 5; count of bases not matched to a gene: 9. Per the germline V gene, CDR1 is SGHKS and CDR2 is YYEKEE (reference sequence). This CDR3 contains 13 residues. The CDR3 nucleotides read TGTGCCAGTTCAGGACAGGGTTGGGACGAGCAGTACTTC. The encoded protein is CASSGQGWDEQYF.

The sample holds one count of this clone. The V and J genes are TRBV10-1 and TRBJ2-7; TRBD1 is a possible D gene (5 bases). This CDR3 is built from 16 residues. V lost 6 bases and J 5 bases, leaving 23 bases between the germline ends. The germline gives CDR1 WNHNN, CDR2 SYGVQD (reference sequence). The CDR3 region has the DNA TGCGCCAGCAGGGTACGACAGCAATATCCTAACCACGAGCAGTACTTC. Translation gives CASRVRQQYPNHEQYF.

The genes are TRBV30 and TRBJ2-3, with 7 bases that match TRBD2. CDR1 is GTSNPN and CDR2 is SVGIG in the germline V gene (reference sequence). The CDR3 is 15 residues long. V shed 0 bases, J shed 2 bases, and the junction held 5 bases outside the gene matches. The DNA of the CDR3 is TGTGCCTGGAGTGTAGGAGCGGGGACCACAGATACGCAGTATTTT. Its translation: CAWSVGAGTTDTQYF.

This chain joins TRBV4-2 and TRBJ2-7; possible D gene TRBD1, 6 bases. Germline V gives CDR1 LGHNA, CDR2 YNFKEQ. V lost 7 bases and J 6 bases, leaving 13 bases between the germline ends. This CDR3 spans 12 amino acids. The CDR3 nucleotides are TGTGCCAGCAATAACGAAGGGGGCGAGCAGTACTTC. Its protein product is CASNNEGGEQYF.

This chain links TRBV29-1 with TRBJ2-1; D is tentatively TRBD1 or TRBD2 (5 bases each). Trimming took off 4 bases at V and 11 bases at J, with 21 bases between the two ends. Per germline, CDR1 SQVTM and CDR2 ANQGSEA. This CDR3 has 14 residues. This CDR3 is CSVVGDLPSRQQFF. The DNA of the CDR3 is TGCAGCGTTGTAGGGGACCTCCCATCCCGTCAGCAGTTCTTC.

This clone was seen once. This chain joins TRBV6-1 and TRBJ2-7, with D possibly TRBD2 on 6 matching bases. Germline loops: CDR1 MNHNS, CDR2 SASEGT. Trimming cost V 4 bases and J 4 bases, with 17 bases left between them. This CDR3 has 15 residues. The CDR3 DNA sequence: TGTGCCAGCAGTGCACGGGGGTTGTCGATTTACGAGCAGTACTTC. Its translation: CASSARGLSIYEQYF.

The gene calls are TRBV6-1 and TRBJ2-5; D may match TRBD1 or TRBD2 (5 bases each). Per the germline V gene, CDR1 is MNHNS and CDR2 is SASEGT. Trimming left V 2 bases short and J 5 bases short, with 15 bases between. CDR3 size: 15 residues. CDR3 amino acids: CASSERRGVVETQYF. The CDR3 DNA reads TGTGCCAGCAGTGAAAGAAGGGGAGTGGTTGAGACCCAGTACTTC.

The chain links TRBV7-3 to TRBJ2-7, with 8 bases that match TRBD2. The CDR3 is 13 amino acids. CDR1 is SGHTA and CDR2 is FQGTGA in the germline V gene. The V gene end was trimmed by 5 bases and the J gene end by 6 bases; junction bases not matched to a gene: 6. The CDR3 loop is CASSVRAGVEQYF. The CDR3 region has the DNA TGTGCCAGCAGCGTCCGAGCGGGGGTCGAGCAGTACTTC.

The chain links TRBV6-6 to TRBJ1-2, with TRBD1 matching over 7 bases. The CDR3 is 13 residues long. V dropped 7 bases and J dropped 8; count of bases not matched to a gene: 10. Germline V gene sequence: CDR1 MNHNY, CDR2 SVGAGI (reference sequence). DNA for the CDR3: TGTGCCAGCACCCAAAAGGGGGCTGGGGGCTACACCTTC. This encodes CASTQKGAGGYTF.

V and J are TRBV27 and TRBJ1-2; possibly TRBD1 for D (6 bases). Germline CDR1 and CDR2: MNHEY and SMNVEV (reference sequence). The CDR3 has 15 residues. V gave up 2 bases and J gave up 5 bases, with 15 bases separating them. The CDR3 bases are TGTGCCAGCAGTTTAGGGGGCACCAAAGTTTATGGCTACACCTTC. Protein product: CASSLGGTKVYGYTF.